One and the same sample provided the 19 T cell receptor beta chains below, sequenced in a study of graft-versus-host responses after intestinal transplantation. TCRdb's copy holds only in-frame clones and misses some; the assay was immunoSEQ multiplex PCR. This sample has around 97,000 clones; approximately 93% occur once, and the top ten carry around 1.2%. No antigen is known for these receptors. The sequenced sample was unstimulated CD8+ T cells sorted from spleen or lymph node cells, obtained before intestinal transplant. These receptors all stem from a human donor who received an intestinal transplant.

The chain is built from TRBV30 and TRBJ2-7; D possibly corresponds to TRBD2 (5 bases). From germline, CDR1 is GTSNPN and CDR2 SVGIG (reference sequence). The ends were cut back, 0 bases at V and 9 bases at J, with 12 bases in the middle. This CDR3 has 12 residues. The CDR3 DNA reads TGTGCCTGGAGTGTATTAGAACTAGGGCAGTACTTC. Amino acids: CAWSVLELGQYF.

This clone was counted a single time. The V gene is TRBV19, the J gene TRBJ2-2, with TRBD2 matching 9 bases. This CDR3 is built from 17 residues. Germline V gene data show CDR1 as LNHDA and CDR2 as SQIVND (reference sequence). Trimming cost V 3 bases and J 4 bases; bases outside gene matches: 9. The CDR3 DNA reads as TGTGCCAGTAGTATTGGCGGAGCGGGGGGCCCCACCGGGGAGCTGTTTTTT. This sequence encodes CASSIGGAGGPTGELFF.

This chain's CDR3 is CASSSDRVQAGEQYF. The CDR3 region has the DNA TGCGCCAGCAGCAGCGACAGGGTCCAAGCGGGCGAGCAGTACTTC. The J gene is TRBJ2-7, the V gene TRBV5-1; TRBD1 might be the D (7 bases). This CDR3 spans 15 amino acids. Germline V lookup: CDR1 SGHRS, CDR2 YFSETQ. V was pared by 4 bases and J by 6 bases, with 20 bases between.

Here the CDR3 DNA reads TGTGCTAGTGACAATTCCGGGACTGGAGGGAGGTTTAACACTGAAGCTTTCTTT. It codes for CASDNSGTGGRFNTEAFF. V gene TRBV12-5 combines with J gene TRBJ1-1; possible D gene TRBD1, 5 bases. Trimming took 7 bases from V and 2 from J, leaving 26 bases between them. The CDR3 spans 18 residues. Per the germline V gene, CDR1 is LGHNT and CDR2 is FRNRAP.

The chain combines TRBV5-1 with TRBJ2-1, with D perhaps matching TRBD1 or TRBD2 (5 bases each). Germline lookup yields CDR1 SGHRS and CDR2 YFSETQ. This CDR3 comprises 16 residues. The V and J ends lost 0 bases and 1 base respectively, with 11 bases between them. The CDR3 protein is CASSLDSGASYNEQFF. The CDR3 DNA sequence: TGCGCCAGCAGCTTGGACTCCGGGGCTTCCTACAATGAGCAGTTCTTC.

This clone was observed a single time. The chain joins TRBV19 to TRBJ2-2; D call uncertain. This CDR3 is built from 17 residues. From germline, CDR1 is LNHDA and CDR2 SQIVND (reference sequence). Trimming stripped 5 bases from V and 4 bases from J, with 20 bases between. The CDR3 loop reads CASSPAPDTTFTGELFF. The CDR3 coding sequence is TGTGCCAGTAGTCCCGCCCCGGATACTACGTTCACCGGGGAGCTGTTTTTT.

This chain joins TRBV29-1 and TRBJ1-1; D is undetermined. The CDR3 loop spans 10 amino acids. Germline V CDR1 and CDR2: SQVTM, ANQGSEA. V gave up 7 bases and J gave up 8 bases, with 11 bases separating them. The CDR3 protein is CSALGSEAFF. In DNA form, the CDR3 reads TGCAGCGCCCTGGGTTCGGAAGCTTTCTTT.

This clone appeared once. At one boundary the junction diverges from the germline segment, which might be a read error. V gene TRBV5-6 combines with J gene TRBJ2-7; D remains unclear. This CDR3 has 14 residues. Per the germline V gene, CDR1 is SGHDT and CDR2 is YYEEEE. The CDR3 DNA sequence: TGTGCCAGCAGCCAGCCGGGTCCCTCCAACGAGCAGTACTTC. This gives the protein CASSQPGPSNEQYF.

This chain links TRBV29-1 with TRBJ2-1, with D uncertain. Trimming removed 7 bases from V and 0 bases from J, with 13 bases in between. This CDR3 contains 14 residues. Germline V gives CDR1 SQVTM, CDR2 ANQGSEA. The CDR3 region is CSAKAVGSYNEQFF. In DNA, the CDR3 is TGCAGCGCCAAGGCCGTAGGCTCCTACAATGAGCAGTTCTTC.

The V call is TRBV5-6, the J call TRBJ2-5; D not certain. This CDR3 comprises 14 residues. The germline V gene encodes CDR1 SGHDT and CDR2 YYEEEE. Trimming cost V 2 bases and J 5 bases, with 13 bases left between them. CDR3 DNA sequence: TGTGCCAGCAGCTTCTCTGGGCTGTGGGAGACCCAGTACTTC. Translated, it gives CASSFSGLWETQYF.

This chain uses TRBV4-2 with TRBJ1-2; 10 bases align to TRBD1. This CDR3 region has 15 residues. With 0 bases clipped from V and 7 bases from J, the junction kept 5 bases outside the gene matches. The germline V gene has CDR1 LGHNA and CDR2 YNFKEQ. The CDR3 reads CASSQDLGQGGGYTF. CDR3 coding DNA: TGTGCCAGCAGCCAAGATCTCGGACAGGGGGGTGGCTACACCTTC.

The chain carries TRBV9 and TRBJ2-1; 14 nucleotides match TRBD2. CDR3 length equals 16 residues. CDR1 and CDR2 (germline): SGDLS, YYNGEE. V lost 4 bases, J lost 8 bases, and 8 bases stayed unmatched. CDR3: CASSTTSGGGGHEQFF. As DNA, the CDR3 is TGTGCCAGCAGCACGACTAGCGGGGGGGGAGGGCATGAGCAGTTCTTC.

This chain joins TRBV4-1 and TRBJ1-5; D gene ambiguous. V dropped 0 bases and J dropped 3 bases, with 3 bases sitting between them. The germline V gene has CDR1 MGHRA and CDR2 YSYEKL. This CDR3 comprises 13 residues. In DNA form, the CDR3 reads TGCGCCAGCAGCCAAGATGTCAATCAGCCCCAGCATTTT. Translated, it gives CASSQDVNQPQHF.

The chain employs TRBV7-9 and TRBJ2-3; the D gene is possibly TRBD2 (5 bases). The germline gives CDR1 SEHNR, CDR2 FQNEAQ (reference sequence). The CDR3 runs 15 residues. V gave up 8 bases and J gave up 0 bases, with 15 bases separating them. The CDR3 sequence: CASVPRAPSTDTQYF. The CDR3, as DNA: TGTGCCAGCGTCCCGAGGGCCCCTAGCACAGATACGCAGTATTTT.

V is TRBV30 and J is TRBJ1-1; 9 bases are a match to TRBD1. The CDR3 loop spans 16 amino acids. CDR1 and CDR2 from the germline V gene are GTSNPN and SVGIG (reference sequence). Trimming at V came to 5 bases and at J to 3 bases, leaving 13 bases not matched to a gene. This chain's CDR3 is CAWALNRGPFDTEAFF. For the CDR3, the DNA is TGTGCCTGGGCCTTAAACAGGGGGCCCTTCGACACTGAAGCTTTCTTT. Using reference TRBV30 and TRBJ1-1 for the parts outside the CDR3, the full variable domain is SQTIHQWPATLVQPVGSPLSLECTVEGTSNPNLYWYRQAAGRGLQLLFYSVGIGQISSEVPQNLSASRPQDRQFILSSKKLLLSDSGFYLCAWALNRGPFDTEAFFGQGTRLTVV.

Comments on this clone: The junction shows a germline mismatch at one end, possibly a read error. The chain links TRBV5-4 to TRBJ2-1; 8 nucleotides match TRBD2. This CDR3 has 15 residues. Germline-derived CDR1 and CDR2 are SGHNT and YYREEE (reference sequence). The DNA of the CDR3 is TGTGCCACCACACACGTTAGCGGGGTATACAATGAGCAATTCTTC. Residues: CATTHVSGVYNEQFF. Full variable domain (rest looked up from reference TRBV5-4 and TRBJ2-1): ETGVTQSPTHLIKTRGQQVTLRCSSQSGHNTVSWYQQALGQGPQFIFQYYREEENGRGNFPPRFSGLQFPNYSSELNVNALELDDSALYLCATTHVSGVYNEQFFGPGTRLTVL.

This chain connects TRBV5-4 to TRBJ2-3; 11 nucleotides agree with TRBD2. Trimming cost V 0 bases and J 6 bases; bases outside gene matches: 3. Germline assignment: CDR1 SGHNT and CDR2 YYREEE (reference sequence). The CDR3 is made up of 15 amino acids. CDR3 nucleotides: TGTGCCAGCAGCTTGGAAATAGCGGGGGGGGATACGCAGTATTTT. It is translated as CASSLEIAGGDTQYF.

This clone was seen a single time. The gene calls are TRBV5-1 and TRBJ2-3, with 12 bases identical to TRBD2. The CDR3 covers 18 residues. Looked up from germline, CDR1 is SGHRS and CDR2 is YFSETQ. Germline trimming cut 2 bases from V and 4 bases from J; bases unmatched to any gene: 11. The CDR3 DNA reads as TGCGCCAGCAGCTTCCAACCTAGCGGGGGGGCATTCGCAGATACGCAGTATTTT. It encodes CASSFQPSGGAFADTQYF.

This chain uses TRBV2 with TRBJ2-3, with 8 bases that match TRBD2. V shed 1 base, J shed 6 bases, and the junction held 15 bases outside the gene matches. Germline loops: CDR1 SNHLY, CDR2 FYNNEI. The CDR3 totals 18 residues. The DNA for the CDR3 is TGTGCCAGCAGTGAAGTTAGCGGGGATTACGTTAAGACCGATACGCAGTATTTT. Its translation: CASSEVSGDYVKTDTQYF.